Listed here are 16 T cell receptor beta chains from one sample, sequenced in a study of OX40 agonist ivuxolimab in advanced cancers. Only in-frame clones appear in the TCRdb table, and some are missing; sequencing was by immunoSEQ multiplex PCR. Of around 41,000 clones in the sample, 70% to 90% were seen once. Sequencing was performed on CD4+ or CD8+ T cells sorted from blood, taken in a trial of the OX40 agonist ivuxolimab. These receptor sequences come from an adult with an advanced solid tumor such as melanoma, head and neck, liver or kidney cancer.

V gene TRBV11-1 combines with J gene TRBJ1-1, with TRBD1 as a possible D gene (6 bases). Trimming pared 1 base from V and 2 bases from J, leaving 11 bases between. CDR1 is SGHAT, CDR2 FQDESV, per germline (reference sequence). The CDR3 is 15 amino acids. DNA for the CDR3: TGTGCCAGCAGCTTAGTCCAGGGGTTAAACACTGAAGCTTTCTTT. It specifies CASSLVQGLNTEAFF.

The CDR3: CASSSTGQFYNEQFF. The CDR3 DNA follows: TGTGCCAGCAGTTCCACAGGTCAGTTCTACAATGAGCAGTTCTTC. V is TRBV28 and J is TRBJ2-1; maybe TRBD1 (5 bases). V lost 4 bases, J lost 3 bases, and 13 bases lay in between. The length of the CDR3 is 15 residues. Per the germline V gene, CDR1 is MDHEN and CDR2 is SYDVKM.

This chain uses TRBV28 with TRBJ2-2; 10 nucleotides line up with TRBD2. V shed 3 bases, J shed 6 bases, and the junction held 10 bases outside the gene matches. Germline CDR1 and CDR2: MDHEN and SYDVKM. The CDR3 is 17 residues long. CDR3 DNA sequence: TGTGCCAGCAGTTTCCCCTCTAGCGGGAGTGGGTCCGGGGAGCTGTTTTTT. Amino acids: CASSFPSSGSGSGELFF.

This clone was counted a single time. The V call is TRBV7-3, the J call TRBJ2-1; D may be TRBD1 (6 bases). Per the germline V gene, CDR1 is SGHTA and CDR2 is FQGTGA. V lost 4 bases and J 4 bases, leaving 8 bases between the germline ends. This CDR3 has 13 residues. The CDR3 nucleotides are TGTGCCAGCAGCTACCAGGGGTACAATGAGCAGTTCTTC. Translated: CASSYQGYNEQFF.

This sequence joins TRBV11-2 and TRBJ2-7; D not resolved. There are 12 residues in the CDR3. Germline CDR1 reads SGHAT; CDR2 reads FQNNGV. V shed 0 bases and J shed 9 bases, with 9 bases lying between them. DNA of the CDR3: TGTGCCAGCAGCTTAGATACCCGGTTGCAGTACTTC. Protein product: CASSLDTRLQYF.

The V call is TRBV19, the J call TRBJ2-1; D is perhaps TRBD1 or TRBD2 (5 bases each). This CDR3 has 14 amino acids. V was clipped by 2 bases and J by 9 bases, with 14 bases between them. CDR1 LNHDA and CDR2 SQIVND come from the germline V gene (reference sequence). CDR3: CASSIRTGTVEQFF. The DNA of the CDR3 is TGTGCCAGTAGTATACGGACGGGGACGGTTGAGCAGTTCTTC. Supplemented by reference TRBV19 and TRBJ2-1, the full variable domain reads DGGITQSPKYLFRKEGQNVTLSCEQNLNHDAMYWYRQDPGQGLRLIYYSQIVNDFQKGDIAEGYSVSREKKESFPLTVTSAQKNPTAFYLCASSIRTGTVEQFFGPGTRLTVL.

This clone has only one observation. The chain employs TRBV6-7 and TRBJ2-5; 7 bases agree with TRBD1. The J call may be mistaken, given a closer DNA end match to TRBJ2-7. TRBV6-7 is an ORF, and what it does is uncertain. This CDR3 region has 15 residues. This CDR3 is CASSYSGGEPYEQYF. CDR3 nucleotides: TGTGCCAGCAGTTATTCAGGGGGTGAACCCTACGAGCAGTACTTC.

This chain connects TRBV29-1 to TRBJ2-7; TRBD1 aligns across 7 bases. The CDR3 is 14 amino acids. With 7 bases clipped from V and 1 base from J, the junction kept 10 bases outside the gene matches. The germline V gene has CDR1 SQVTM and CDR2 ANQGSEA. The CDR3 region is CSGGGSDRSYEQYF. CDR3 coding DNA: TGCAGCGGTGGGGGCTCGGACAGGTCCTACGAGCAGTACTTC.

This chain uses TRBV30 with TRBJ2-4; possible D gene TRBD1, 5 bases. The CDR3 sequence is 12 residues long. The ends were cut back, 2 bases at V and 6 bases at J, with 8 bases in the middle. Looked up from germline, CDR1 is GTSNPN and CDR2 is SVGIG (reference sequence). CDR3 loop: CAWSKTGNIQYF. The CDR3 DNA reads as TGTGCCTGGAGTAAAACAGGAAACATTCAGTACTTC.

V and J are TRBV2 and TRBJ2-7, with 7 bases that match TRBD2. The CDR3 sequence is 14 residues long. Trimming at V came to 6 bases and at J to 2 bases, leaving 7 bases not matched to a gene. CDR1 SNHLY and CDR2 FYNNEI come from the germline V gene. CDR3: CASRGEGRTYEQYF. The CDR3, as DNA: TGTGCCAGCAGGGGGGAGGGCAGAACCTACGAGCAGTACTTC.

The rearrangement joins TRBV5-5 to TRBJ2-7, with D unclear. The CDR3 is 14 amino acids. Trimming removed 0 bases at V and 6 bases at J, with 13 bases between. From germline, CDR1 is SGHKS and CDR2 YYEKEE (reference sequence). For the CDR3, the DNA is TGTGCCAGCAGCTTGGTTAGTGGTTTCTTCGAGCAGTACTTC. It translates to CASSLVSGFFEQYF.

The chain recombines TRBV30 with TRBJ2-1, with 7 bases aligning to TRBD2. Germline V gene data show CDR1 as GTSNPN and CDR2 as SVGIG (reference sequence). CDR3 length equals 17 residues. V dropped 0 bases and J dropped 5; count of bases not matched to a gene: 13. The CDR3 is CAWSVDFRLAADNEQFF. CDR3 DNA: TGTGCCTGGAGTGTAGACTTTAGGCTAGCGGCAGACAATGAGCAGTTCTTC.

This sequence joins TRBV28 and TRBJ2-4; D uncertain. Looked up from germline, CDR1 is MDHEN and CDR2 is SYDVKM. Trimming took 4 bases from V and 0 from J, leaving 13 bases between them. The CDR3 totals 16 residues. The CDR3 sequence: CASSSRRSLAKNIQYF. The CDR3 region has the DNA TGTGCCAGCAGTTCTCGTAGGTCATTAGCCAAAAACATTCAGTACTTC. Together with reference TRBV28 and TRBJ2-4, the CDR3 gives the full variable domain: DVKVTQSSRYLVKRTGEKVFLECVQDMDHENMFWYRQDPGLGLRLIYFSYDVKMKEKGDIPEGYSVSREKKERFSLILESASTNQTSMYLCASSSRRSLAKNIQYFGAGTRLSVL.

The gene calls are TRBV29-1 and TRBJ1-5; D unclear. The V end lost 4 bases, the J end lost 1 base, and 8 bases lay between the germline ends. The CDR3 has 13 residues. The germline gives CDR1 SQVTM, CDR2 ANQGSEA. CDR3 DNA sequence: TGCAGCGTTGGAAGCGGGAGCAATCAGCCCCAGCATTTT. Its translation is CSVGSGSNQPQHF.

The chain links TRBV14 to TRBJ2-7; no definite D call. V dropped 4 bases and J dropped 0 bases, with 16 bases sitting between them. CDR3 length: 16 amino acids. Germline V lookup: CDR1 SGHDN, CDR2 FVKESK. DNA for the CDR3: TGTGCCAGCAGCCTACCCGGTGGGCGAAGCTCCTACGAGCAGTACTTC. Protein sequence: CASSLPGGRSSYEQYF.

CDR3 loop: CASSPPRGQGNEKLFF. DNA for the CDR3: TGTGCCAGCTCACCACCGAGGGGACAGGGAAATGAAAAACTGTTTTTT. The V gene is TRBV18, the J gene TRBJ1-4, with TRBD1 identical over 9 bases. Per the germline V gene, CDR1 is KGHSH and CDR2 is LQKENI. With 0 bases clipped from V and 5 bases from J, the junction kept 4 bases outside the gene matches. The CDR3 loop spans 16 amino acids.